The 18 T cell receptor beta chains reported below all come from one sample, sequenced in a study of T cells after yellow fever vaccination. Using its own MiXCR run on the 5' RACE reads, TCRdb lists one record per CDR3 protein. The table records more than 120,000 distinct CDR3 sequences, 7.7% of them present only once. The sequencing used CD4+ T cells sorted from PBMCs, collected 5 days after the yellow fever booster vaccination. These receptors were obtained from a man aged 30-40 years who received the YFV17D yellow fever vaccine.

This clonotype was seen a few times. The chain carries TRBV12-3 or TRBV12-4 and TRBJ2-2; D is possibly TRBD1 (6 bases). V was pared by 6 bases and J by 4 bases, with 12 bases between. The CDR3 spans 14 residues. CDR3 DNA sequence: TGTGCCAGCAGAGGAAGGGGGTCCACCGGGGAGCTGTTTTTT. Amino acids: CASRGRGSTGELFF.

This clonotype was seen many times. The chain recombines TRBV24-1 with TRBJ2-6; D unclear. The CDR3 sequence is 15 residues long. V lost 6 bases, J lost 3 bases, and 11 bases lay in between. The germline gives CDR1 KGHDR, CDR2 SFDVKD. This CDR3 reads CATSSGLRGANVLTF. CDR3 DNA: TGTGCCACCAGTTCAGGATTACGTGGGGCCAACGTCCTGACTTTC.

V gene TRBV19 combines with J gene TRBJ2-3; D possibly corresponds to TRBD1 (5 bases). The CDR3 consists of 13 residues. The germline V gene has CDR1 LNHDA and CDR2 SQIVND (reference sequence). V lost 9 bases to trimming and J lost 5 bases, with 15 bases between them. In DNA, the CDR3 is TGTGCCAGCGTTGCGGTTAGGGGAGATACGCAGTATTTT. As protein: CASVAVRGDTQYF.

In nucleotides, the CDR3 is TGTGCCAGCAGCCCCGACAGGTGGGGGGAGACCCAGTACTTC. Its protein product is CASSPDRWGETQYF. This chain connects TRBV7-2 to TRBJ2-5, with a tentative D call TRBD1 (6 bases). Trimming left V 5 bases short and J 5 bases short, with 15 bases between. Looked up from germline, CDR1 is SGHTA and CDR2 is FQGNSA. The CDR3 loop spans 14 amino acids. Full variable domain (outside the CDR3, taken from reference TRBV7-2 and TRBJ2-5): GAGVSQSPSNKVTEKGKDVELRCDPISGHTALYWYRQSLGQGLEFLIYFQGNSAPDKSGLPSDRFSAERTGGSVSTLTIQRTQQEDSAVYLCASSPDRWGETQYFGPGTRLLVL.

This clonotype was detected ten times or more. The chain uses TRBV24-1 and TRBJ2-1, with TRBD2 identical over 7 bases. CDR3 length: 14 amino acids. The ends lost 10 bases at V and 0 bases at J; junction bases unmatched: 5. Germline loops: CDR1 KGHDR, CDR2 SFDVKD. For the CDR3, the DNA is TGTGCCACGTCTAGCGGAGGCTCCTACAATGAGCAGTTCTTC. Translated, it gives CATSSGGSYNEQFF.

This clonotype occurred a few times. The genes are TRBV7-2 and TRBJ2-7; 9 bases fit TRBD1. The junction had 14 bases not matched to a gene; V was cut back by 5 bases and J by 3 bases. This CDR3 region has 17 residues. The V gene's germline CDR1 is SGHTA and CDR2 FQGNSA. In DNA, the CDR3 is TGTGCCAGCAGCCCGGGACAGGGAGGACTACCTGGCTACGAGCAGTACTTC. Its protein product is CASSPGQGGLPGYEQYF. Combining the CDR3 with reference TRBV7-2 and TRBJ2-7 gives the whole variable domain GAGVSQSPSNKVTEKGKDVELRCDPISGHTALYWYRQSLGQGLEFLIYFQGNSAPDKSGLPSDRFSAERTGGSVSTLTIQRTQQEDSAVYLCASSPGQGGLPGYEQYFGPGTRLTVT.

This clonotype has a count of ten or more. The CDR3 DNA reads TGCGCCAGCAGCTTGAACGAGCGGGAGGGATACAATGAGCAGTTCTTC. It specifies CASSLNEREGYNEQFF. The chain is built from TRBV5-1 and TRBJ2-1; TRBD2 agrees at 10 bases. Germline V lookup: CDR1 SGHRS, CDR2 YFSETQ. CDR3 size: 16 residues. The V and J ends lost 1 base and 4 bases, in that order; junction bases with no gene match: 5.

V is TRBV5-6 and J is TRBJ2-7, with D possibly being TRBD2 (6 bases). Germline V CDR1 and CDR2: SGHDT, YYEEEE. V gave up 2 bases and J gave up 9 bases, with 9 bases separating them. The CDR3 length is 11 residues. The DNA for the CDR3 is TGTGCCAGCAGCTTACCAGCGGGGCAGTACTTC. Its protein is CASSLPAGQYF.

This clonotype was found many times. The CDR3 DNA reads as TGTGCCAGCAGCTCCGTCCCGGGACAGGGAACCCAAGAGACCCAGTACTTC. This translates into CASSSVPGQGTQETQYF. V gene TRBV25-1 combines with J gene TRBJ2-5; 9 nucleotides match TRBD1. Looked up from germline, CDR1 is MGHDK and CDR2 is SYGVNS. The CDR3 covers 17 residues. J gave up 1 base and V 6 bases, and 12 bases lay outside the gene matches.

This clonotype was recorded many times. The V gene is TRBV7-9, the J gene TRBJ1-2; D gene unclear. CDR1 and CDR2 (germline): SEHNR, FQNEAQ (reference sequence). CDR3 length: 14 residues. With 2 bases removed from V and 0 bases from J, the gap between germline ends came to 7 bases. The CDR3 bases are TGTGCCAGCAGCTTACCAGGACCTAACTATGGCTACACCTTC. Its protein is CASSLPGPNYGYTF.

In this sample, this clonotype turned up many times. This chain connects TRBV20-1 to TRBJ2-3; 8 nucleotides agree with TRBD2. The V and J ends lost 2 bases and 2 bases, in that order; junction bases with no gene match: 9. This CDR3 spans 16 amino acids. The germline CDR1 and CDR2 sequences are DFQATT and SNEGSKA (reference sequence). CDR3 residues: CSARPTSGLNTDTQYF. In nucleotides, the CDR3 is TGCAGTGCTAGACCCACTAGCGGACTGAACACAGATACGCAGTATTTT.

The J gene is TRBJ2-3, the V gene TRBV7-3; D remains unclear. The CDR3 extends over 14 amino acids. Germline V gene data show CDR1 as SGHTA and CDR2 as FQGTGA. Trimming took off 3 bases at V and 0 bases at J, with 7 bases between the two ends. The CDR3, as DNA: TGTGCCAGCAGCTTCGGTCCTAGCACAGATACGCAGTATTTT. This encodes CASSFGPSTDTQYF.

This clonotype occurred many times. The chain employs TRBV20-1 and TRBJ2-1, with 7 bases lining up with TRBD2. The J segment lost 6 bases and the V segment lost 6 bases, leaving 14 bases of the junction unmatched. The CDR3 contains 15 residues. CDR1 and CDR2 (germline): DFQATT, SNEGSKA (reference sequence). In DNA, the CDR3 is TGCAGTGCCGCTACCGAGCGGGACGGGCCCAATGAGCAGTTCTTC. This gives the protein CSAATERDGPNEQFF.

This clonotype was seen at least ten times. This chain joins TRBV18 and TRBJ2-7; D gene unclear. The CDR3 loop spans 15 amino acids. The V end was cut by 3 bases, the J end by 3 bases, with 15 bases between. Germline CDR1 is KGHSH and CDR2 is LQKENI. The chain's CDR3 is CASSPVSVINYEQYF. Written as DNA, the CDR3 is TGTGCCAGCTCACCCGTTAGTGTGATCAACTACGAGCAGTACTTC.

This clonotype was observed at least ten times. The J gene is TRBJ2-1, the V gene TRBV15; D is tentatively TRBD1 or TRBD2 (5 bases each). The CDR3 sequence is 14 residues long. V was clipped by 5 bases and J by 3 bases, with 11 bases between them. Germline lookup yields CDR1 LNHNV and CDR2 YYDKDF (reference sequence). The CDR3 DNA sequence: TGTGCCACCAGCCTCGGGACCCGCTACAATGAGCAGTTCTTC. Its translation: CATSLGTRYNEQFF. Combining the CDR3 with reference TRBV15 and TRBJ2-1 gives the whole variable domain DAMVIQNPRYQVTQFGKPVTLSCSQTLNHNVMYWYQQKSSQAPKLLFHYYDKDFNNEADTPDNFQSRRPNTSFCFLDIRSPGLGDTAMYLCATSLGTRYNEQFFGPGTRLTVL.

This clonotype was detected only a few times. The genes are TRBV14 and TRBJ1-1; D may be TRBD1 (6 bases). Germline CDR1 SGHDN, CDR2 FVKESK. Trimming shortened V by 4 bases and J by 0 bases, and 12 bases separated the two germline ends. The CDR3 runs 15 residues. The CDR3 nucleotides read TGTGCCAGCAGCCGAACTACAGGGATGAACACTGAAGCTTTCTTT. It codes for CASSRTTGMNTEAFF.

This clonotype appeared many times. The chain uses TRBV19 and TRBJ2-3; D remains unclear. Trimming removed 3 bases from V and 5 bases from J, with 9 bases in between. In germline, CDR1 is LNHDA, CDR2 SQIVND (reference sequence). The CDR3 sequence is 13 residues long. The CDR3 sequence: CASSMDGQDTQYF. CDR3 DNA: TGTGCCAGTAGTATGGATGGCCAAGATACGCAGTATTTT.

Note on this clonotype: A much larger clone differs from this one at a single base, so this may be a read error. The chain carries TRBV2 and TRBJ2-1; D may be TRBD2 (5 bases). V dropped 4 bases and J dropped 0 bases, with 10 bases sitting between them. CDR1 is SNHLY, CDR2 FYNNEI, per germline. The CDR3 has 15 amino acids. The CDR3 is CASSGPGNSYNEQFF. In DNA, the CDR3 is TGTGCCAGCAGTGGTCCGGGAAACTCCTACAATGAGCAGTTCTTC.